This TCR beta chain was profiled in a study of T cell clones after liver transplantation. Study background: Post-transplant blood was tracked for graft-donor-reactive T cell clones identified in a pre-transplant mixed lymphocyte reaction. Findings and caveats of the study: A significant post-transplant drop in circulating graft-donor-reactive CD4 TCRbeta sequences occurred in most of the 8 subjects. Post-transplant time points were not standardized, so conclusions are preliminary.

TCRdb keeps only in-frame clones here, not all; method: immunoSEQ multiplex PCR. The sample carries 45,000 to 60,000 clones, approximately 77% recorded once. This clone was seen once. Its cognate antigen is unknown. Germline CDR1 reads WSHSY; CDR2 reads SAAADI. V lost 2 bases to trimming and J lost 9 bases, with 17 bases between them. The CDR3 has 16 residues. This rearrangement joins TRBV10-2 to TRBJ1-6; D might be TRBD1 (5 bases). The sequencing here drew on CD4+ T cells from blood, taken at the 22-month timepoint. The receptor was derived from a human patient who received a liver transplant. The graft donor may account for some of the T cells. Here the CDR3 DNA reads TGCGCCAGCAGTGAGAGTTTGGGGGGATATTCTTCACCCCTCCACTTT. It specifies CASSESLGGYSSPLHF.